The 2 T cell receptor beta chains below were found in one sample sequenced in a study of blood T cell repertoires in COVID-19. Clones were read by immunoSEQ multiplex PCR, and TCRdb kept only the in-frame ones, dropping some. Among some 300,000 clones listed, just under 90% were seen once. Sequenced: PBMCs or T cells enriched from blood (not recorded which). These receptors were collected from a woman in her 30s who had recovered from COVID-19.

The CDR3 loop reads CASSPTRGLGYEQFF. DNA for the CDR3: TGCGCCAGCAGCCCCACCAGGGGACTAGGATATGAGCAGTTCTTC. This rearrangement joins TRBV4-3 to TRBJ2-1; 8 bases line up with TRBD2. V dropped 4 bases and J dropped 8; count of bases not matched to a gene: 10. CDR3 size: 15 residues. Germline-derived CDR1 and CDR2 are LGHNA and YSLEER.

The rearrangement links TRBV6-6 to TRBJ1-5, with D possibly matching TRBD1 (5 bases). The CDR3 is 11 residues long. The ends were cut back, 2 bases at V and 10 bases at J, with 6 bases in the middle. CDR1 is MNHNY and CDR2 is SVGAGI in the germline V gene (reference sequence). CDR3 region: CASSYQGPQHF. The CDR3 DNA reads as TGTGCCAGCAGTTACCAGGGTCCCCAGCATTTT.